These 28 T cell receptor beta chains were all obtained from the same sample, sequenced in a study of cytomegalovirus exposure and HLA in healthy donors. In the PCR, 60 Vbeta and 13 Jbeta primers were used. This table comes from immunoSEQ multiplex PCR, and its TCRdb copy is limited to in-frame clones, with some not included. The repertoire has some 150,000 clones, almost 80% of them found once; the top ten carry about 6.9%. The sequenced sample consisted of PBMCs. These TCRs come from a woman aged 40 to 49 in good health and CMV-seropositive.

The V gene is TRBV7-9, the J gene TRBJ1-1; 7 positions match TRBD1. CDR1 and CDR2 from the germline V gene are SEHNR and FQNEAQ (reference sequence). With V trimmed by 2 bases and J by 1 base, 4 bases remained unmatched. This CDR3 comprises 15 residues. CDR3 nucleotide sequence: TGTGCCAGCAGCTTAAGTTCAGGGGGGAACACTGAAGCTTTCTTT. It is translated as CASSLSSGGNTEAFF.

The CDR3 sequence: CASVRGGEAFF. The CDR3 DNA reads as TGTGCCAGCGTCAGAGGGGGTGAGGCTTTCTTT. The chain couples TRBV25-1 to TRBJ1-1, with a weak D call TRBD1 (6 bases). CDR1 and CDR2 from the germline V gene are MGHDK and SYGVNS. Trimming removed 8 bases from V and 11 bases from J, with 15 bases in between. This CDR3 is built from 11 residues.

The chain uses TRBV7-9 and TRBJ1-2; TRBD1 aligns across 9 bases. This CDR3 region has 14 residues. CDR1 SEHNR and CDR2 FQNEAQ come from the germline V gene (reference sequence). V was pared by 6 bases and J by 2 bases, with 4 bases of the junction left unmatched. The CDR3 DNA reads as TGTGCCAGCAGTCCCGGACAGGGGAACTATGGCTACACCTTC. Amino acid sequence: CASSPGQGNYGYTF. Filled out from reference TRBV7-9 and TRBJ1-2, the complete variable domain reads DTGVSQNPRHKITKRGQNVTFRCDPISEHNRLYWYRQTLGQGPEFLTYFQNEAQLEKSRLLSDRFSAERPKGSFSTLEIQRTEQGDSAMYLCASSPGQGNYGYTFGSGTRLTVV.

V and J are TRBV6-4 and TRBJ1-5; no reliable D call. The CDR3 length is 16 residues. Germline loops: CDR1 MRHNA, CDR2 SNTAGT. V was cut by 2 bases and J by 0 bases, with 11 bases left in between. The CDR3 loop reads CASSDGGTYSNQPQHF. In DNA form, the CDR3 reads TGTGCCAGCAGTGACGGAGGCACATATAGCAATCAGCCCCAGCATTTT.

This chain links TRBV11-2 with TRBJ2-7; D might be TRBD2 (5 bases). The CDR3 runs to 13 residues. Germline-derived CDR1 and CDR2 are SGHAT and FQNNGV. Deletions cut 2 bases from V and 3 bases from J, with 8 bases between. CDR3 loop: CASSLSGVYEQYF. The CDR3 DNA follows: TGTGCCAGCAGCTTAAGCGGAGTCTACGAGCAGTACTTC.

CDR3 in amino acids: CASSQENDRVYGYTF. DNA for the CDR3: TGTGCCAGCAGTCAAGAGAATGACAGGGTGTATGGCTACACCTTC. The chain carries TRBV6-5 and TRBJ1-2, with 7 bases matching TRBD1. Germline V gives CDR1 MNHEY, CDR2 SVGAGI. The CDR3 extends over 15 amino acids. J was trimmed by 5 bases and V by 5 bases; bases with no gene match: 11.

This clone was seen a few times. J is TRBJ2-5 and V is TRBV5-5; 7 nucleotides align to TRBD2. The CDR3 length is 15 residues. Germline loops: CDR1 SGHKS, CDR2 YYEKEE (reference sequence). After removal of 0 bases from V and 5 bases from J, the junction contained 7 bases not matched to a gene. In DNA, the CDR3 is TGTGCCAGCAGCTTGGCGGGAGGCTGGGGGGAGACCCAGTACTTC. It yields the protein CASSLAGGWGETQYF.

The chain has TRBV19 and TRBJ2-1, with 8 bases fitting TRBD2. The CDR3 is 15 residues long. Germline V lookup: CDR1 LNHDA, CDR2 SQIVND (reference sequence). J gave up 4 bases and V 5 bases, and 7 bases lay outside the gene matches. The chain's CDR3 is CASSLQAGVYNEQFF. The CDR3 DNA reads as TGTGCCAGTAGTTTACAAGCGGGGGTGTACAATGAGCAGTTCTTC.

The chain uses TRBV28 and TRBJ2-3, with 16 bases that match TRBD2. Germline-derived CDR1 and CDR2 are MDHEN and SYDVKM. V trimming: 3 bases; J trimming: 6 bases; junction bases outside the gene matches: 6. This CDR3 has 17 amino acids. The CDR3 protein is CASSLRGLAGGGDTQYF. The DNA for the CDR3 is TGTGCCAGCAGTTTGCGGGGACTAGCGGGGGGGGGCGATACGCAGTATTTT.

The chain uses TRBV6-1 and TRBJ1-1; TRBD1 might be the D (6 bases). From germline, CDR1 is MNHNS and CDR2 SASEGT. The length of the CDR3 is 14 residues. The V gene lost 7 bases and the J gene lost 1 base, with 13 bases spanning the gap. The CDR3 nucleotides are TGTGCCAGCATAAAAATCAGGGGGAACACTGAAGCTTTCTTT. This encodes CASIKIRGNTEAFF.

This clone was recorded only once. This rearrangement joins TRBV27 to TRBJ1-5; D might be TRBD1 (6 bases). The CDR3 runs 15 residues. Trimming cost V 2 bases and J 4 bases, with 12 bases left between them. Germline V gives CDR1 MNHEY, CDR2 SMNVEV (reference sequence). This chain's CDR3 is CASSLQQGGNQPQHF. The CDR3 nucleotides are TGTGCCAGCAGTTTACAACAAGGGGGAAATCAGCCCCAGCATTTT.

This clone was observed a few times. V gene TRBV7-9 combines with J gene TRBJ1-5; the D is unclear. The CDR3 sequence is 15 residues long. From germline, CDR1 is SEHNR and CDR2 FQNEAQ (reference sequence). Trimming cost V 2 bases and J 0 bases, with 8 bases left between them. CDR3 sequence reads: CASSLSGHSNQPQHF. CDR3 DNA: TGTGCCAGCAGCTTAAGTGGCCATAGCAATCAGCCCCAGCATTTT.

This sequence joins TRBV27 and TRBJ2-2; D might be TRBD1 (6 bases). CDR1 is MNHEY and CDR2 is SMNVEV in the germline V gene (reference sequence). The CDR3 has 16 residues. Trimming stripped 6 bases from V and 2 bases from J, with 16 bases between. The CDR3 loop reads CASSLQGLFNTGELFF. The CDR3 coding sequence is TGTGCCAGCAGCCTGCAGGGGCTTTTTAACACCGGGGAGCTGTTTTTT.

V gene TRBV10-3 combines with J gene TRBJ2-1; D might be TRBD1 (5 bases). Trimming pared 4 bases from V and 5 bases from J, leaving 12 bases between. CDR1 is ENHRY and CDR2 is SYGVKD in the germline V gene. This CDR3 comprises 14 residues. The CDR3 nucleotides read TGTGCCATCAGTGCGCAGGGAATGGACAATGAGCAGTTCTTC. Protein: CAISAQGMDNEQFF.

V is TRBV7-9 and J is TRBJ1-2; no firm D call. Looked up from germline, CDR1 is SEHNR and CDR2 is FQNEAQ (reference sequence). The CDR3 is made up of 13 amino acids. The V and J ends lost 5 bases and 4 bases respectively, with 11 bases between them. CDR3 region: CASSNPGVYGYTF. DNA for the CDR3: TGTGCCAGCAGCAACCCCGGTGTCTATGGCTACACCTTC. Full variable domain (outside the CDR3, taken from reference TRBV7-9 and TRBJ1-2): DTGVSQNPRHKITKRGQNVTFRCDPISEHNRLYWYRQTLGQGPEFLTYFQNEAQLEKSRLLSDRFSAERPKGSFSTLEIQRTEQGDSAMYLCASSNPGVYGYTFGSGTRLTVV.

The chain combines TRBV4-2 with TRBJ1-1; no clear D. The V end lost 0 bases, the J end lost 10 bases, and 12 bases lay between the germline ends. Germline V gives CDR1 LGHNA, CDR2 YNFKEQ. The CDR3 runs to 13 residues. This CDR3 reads CASSQDLGLGAFF. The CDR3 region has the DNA TGTGCCAGCAGCCAAGATCTGGGCCTGGGAGCTTTCTTT.

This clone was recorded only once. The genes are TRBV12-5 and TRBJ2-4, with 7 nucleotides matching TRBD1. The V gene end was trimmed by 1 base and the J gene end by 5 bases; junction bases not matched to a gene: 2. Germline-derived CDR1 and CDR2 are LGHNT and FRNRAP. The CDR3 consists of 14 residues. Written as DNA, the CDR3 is TGTGCTAGTGGTTTGGAGGGGGCCCAAAACATTCAGTACTTC. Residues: CASGLEGAQNIQYF.

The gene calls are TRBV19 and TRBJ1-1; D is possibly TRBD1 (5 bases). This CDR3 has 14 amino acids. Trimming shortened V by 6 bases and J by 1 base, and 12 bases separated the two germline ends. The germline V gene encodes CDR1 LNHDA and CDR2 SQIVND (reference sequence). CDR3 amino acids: CASRPGLQNTEAFF. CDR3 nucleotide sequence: TGTGCCAGTAGGCCGGGACTACAGAACACTGAAGCTTTCTTT.

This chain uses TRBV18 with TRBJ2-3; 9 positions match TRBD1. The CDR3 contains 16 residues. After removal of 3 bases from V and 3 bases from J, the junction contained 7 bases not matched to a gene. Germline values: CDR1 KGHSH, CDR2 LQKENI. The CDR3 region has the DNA TGTGCCAGCTCACCTCAGGGACAGGGAATAACAGATACGCAGTATTTT. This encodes CASSPQGQGITDTQYF.

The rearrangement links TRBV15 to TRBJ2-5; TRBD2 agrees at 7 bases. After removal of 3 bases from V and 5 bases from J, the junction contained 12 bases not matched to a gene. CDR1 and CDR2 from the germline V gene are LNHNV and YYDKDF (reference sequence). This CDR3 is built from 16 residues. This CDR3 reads CATSSLPLSSGETQYF. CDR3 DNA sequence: TGTGCCACCAGCAGCCTCCCCCTTAGTAGCGGGGAGACCCAGTACTTC.

DNA of the CDR3: TGCAGCGTTGCGACTAGCGGGGGTCTCTCCTACGAGCAGTACTTC. Its protein product is CSVATSGGLSYEQYF. V and J are TRBV29-1 and TRBJ2-7; 12 bases agree with TRBD2. The CDR3 totals 15 residues. Germline lookup yields CDR1 SQVTM and CDR2 ANQGSEA. Trimming took 4 bases from V and 0 from J; bases not matched to a gene: 4.

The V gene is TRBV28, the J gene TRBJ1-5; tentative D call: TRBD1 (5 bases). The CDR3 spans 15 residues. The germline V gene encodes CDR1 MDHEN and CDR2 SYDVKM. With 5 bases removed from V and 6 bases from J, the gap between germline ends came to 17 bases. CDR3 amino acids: CASSPIGGGGQPQHF. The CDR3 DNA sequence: TGTGCCAGCAGTCCCATTGGGGGGGGAGGTCAGCCCCAGCATTTT.

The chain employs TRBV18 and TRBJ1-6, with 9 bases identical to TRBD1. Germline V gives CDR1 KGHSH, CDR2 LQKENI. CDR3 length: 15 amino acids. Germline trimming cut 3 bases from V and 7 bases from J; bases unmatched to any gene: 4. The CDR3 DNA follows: TGTGCCAGCTCACCTATCGGGACAGGGAATTCACCCCTCCACTTT. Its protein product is CASSPIGTGNSPLHF.

The CDR3 nucleotides are TGTGCCAGCAGGAAAGGGGAATTGGTGGCTGAAGCTTTCTTT. This codes for CASRKGELVAEAFF. The gene calls are TRBV27 and TRBJ1-1; D may be TRBD1 (5 bases). The CDR3 consists of 14 residues. Germline CDR1 is MNHEY and CDR2 is SMNVEV (reference sequence). V lost 6 bases and J lost 6, with 17 bases in between.

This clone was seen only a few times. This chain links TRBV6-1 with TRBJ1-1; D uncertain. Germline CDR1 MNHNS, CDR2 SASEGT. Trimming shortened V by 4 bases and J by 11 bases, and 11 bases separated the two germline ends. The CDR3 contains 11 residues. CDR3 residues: CASSVTVWAFF. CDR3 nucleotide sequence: TGTGCCAGCAGTGTAACGGTGTGGGCTTTCTTT.

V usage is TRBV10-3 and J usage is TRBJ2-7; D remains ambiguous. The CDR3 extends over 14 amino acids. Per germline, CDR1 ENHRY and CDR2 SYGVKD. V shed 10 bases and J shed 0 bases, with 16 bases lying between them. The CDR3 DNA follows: TGTGCCACCCGCGGCCCCGGCAGCTCCTACGAGCAGTACTTC. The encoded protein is CATRGPGSSYEQYF.

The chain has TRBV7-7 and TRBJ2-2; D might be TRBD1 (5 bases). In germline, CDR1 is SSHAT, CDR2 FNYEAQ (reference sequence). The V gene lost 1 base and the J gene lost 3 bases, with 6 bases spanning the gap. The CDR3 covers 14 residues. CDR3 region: CASSLGQYTGELFF. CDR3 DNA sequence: TGTGCCAGCAGCTTAGGACAGTACACCGGGGAGCTGTTTTTT.

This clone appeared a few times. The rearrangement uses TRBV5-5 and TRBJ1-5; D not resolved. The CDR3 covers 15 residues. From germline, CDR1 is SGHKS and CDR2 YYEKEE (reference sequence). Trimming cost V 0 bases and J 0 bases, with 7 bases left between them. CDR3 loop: CASSLGQVSNQPQHF. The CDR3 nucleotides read TGTGCCAGCAGCTTGGGGCAGGTTAGCAATCAGCCCCAGCATTTT.